Listed here are 3 T cell receptor beta chains from one sample, sequenced in a study of identical twins (dated by TCRdb to the mid-2010s). The library was prepared using 5' RACE. The sample was run on an Illumina HiSeq 2000. In-frame beta chains were kept once TCRdb had trimmed the public reads at Q25 with fastp and called clones with MiXCR. Each record represents a unique CDR3 protein, reported with the most common genes and DNA among its rows. The sample has 280,000 or so distinct CDR3 sequences on record, less than 9% of them singletons. Jointly, the top ten make up over 2% of the sample. These data also featured in a second study, about yellow fever vaccine responses in identical twins.

The sample comprised memory (CD45RO+) T cells sorted from blood. The sample's cell subset or site label is to be understood as: CD45RO+ enriched T cells. Receptor source: a woman between 18 and 29 years old in good health.

This clonotype was seen ten or more times. The chain combines TRBV12-3 or TRBV12-4 with TRBJ2-7, with 11 bases aligning to TRBD2. The CDR3 totals 14 residues. V was clipped by 5 bases and J by 2 bases; unmatched bases: 2. The CDR3 is CASSRGLAAYEQYF. Here the CDR3 DNA reads TGTGCCAGCAGTCGGGGACTAGCGGCCTACGAGCAGTACTTC.

This clonotype was seen a few times. This rearrangement joins TRBV2 to TRBJ1-1, with a weak D call TRBD1 (5 bases). This CDR3 comprises 16 residues. The V gene's germline CDR1 is SNHLY and CDR2 FYNNEI. Trimming cost V 5 bases and J 0 bases, with 16 bases left between them. CDR3: CASSYVAGGMNTEAFF. Here the CDR3 DNA reads TGTGCCAGCAGTTATGTCGCGGGGGGTATGAACACTGAAGCTTTCTTT. Filled out from reference TRBV2 and TRBJ1-1, the complete variable domain reads EPEVTQTPSHQVTQMGQEVILRCVPISNHLYFYWYRQILGQKVEFLVSFYNNEISEKSEIFDDQFSVERPDGSNFTLKIRSTKLEDSAMYFCASSYVAGGMNTEAFFGQGTRLTVV.

This clonotype was detected many times. The chain carries TRBV5-6 and TRBJ2-5; no clear D gene. Trimming shortened V by 3 bases and J by 3 bases, and 12 bases separated the two germline ends. This CDR3 spans 14 amino acids. Germline loops: CDR1 SGHDT, CDR2 YYEEEE. The CDR3 nucleotides are TGTGCCAGCAGCTCCTCTCTTACGGAAGAGACCCAGTACTTC. Protein product: CASSSSLTEETQYF.